These 22 T cell receptor beta chains came from one sample sequenced in a study of T cell responses to AZD1222 COVID-19 vaccine. TCRdb's copy holds only in-frame clones and misses some; the assay was immunoSEQ multiplex PCR. The repertoire consists of roughly 110,000 clones, with around 91% occurring once and the leading ten covering 22%. This specimen was peripheral blood, taken on day 0 of AZD1222 vaccination. The receptors originated from an adult in good health.

V usage is TRBV7-9 and J usage is TRBJ1-5, with D possibly TRBD1 on 5 matching bases. The CDR3 is 14 residues long. Germline V gives CDR1 SEHNR, CDR2 FQNEAQ (reference sequence). The V end lost 2 bases, the J end lost 7 bases, and 12 bases lay between the germline ends. CDR3 amino acids: CASSLSGGEQPQHF. In DNA, the CDR3 is TGTGCCAGCAGCTTAAGCGGGGGGGAGCAGCCCCAGCATTTT.

This clone was picked up a small number of times. The V gene is TRBV12-3 or TRBV12-4, the J gene TRBJ1-2, with TRBD1 as a possible D gene (5 bases). CDR3 length: 13 residues. Trimming removed 5 bases at V and 5 bases at J, with 12 bases between. Written as DNA, the CDR3 is TGTGCCAGCAGTAAAGAGACAGAGTATGGCTACACCTTC. Its protein is CASSKETEYGYTF.

In DNA, the CDR3 is TGCGCCAGCCCCCCCAGGGAAAACACCGGGGAGCTGTTTTTT. Protein: CASPPRENTGELFF. The chain carries TRBV23-1 and TRBJ2-2, with TRBD1 as a possible D gene (5 bases). TRBV23-1 is known as an ORF, though its function is uncertain. V lost 8 bases, J lost 2 bases, and 12 bases lay in between. The CDR3 totals 14 residues.

The rearrangement uses TRBV12-3 or TRBV12-4 and TRBJ1-1; no clear D. The germline V and J ends were trimmed by 8 bases and 0 bases, with 10 bases remaining between them. CDR3 size: 13 residues. This CDR3 reads CASGFGLNTEAFF. CDR3 nucleotide sequence: TGTGCCAGCGGCTTTGGATTGAACACTGAAGCTTTCTTT.

This rearrangement joins TRBV19 to TRBJ2-3, with D uncertain. Germline values: CDR1 LNHDA, CDR2 SQIVND (reference sequence). Trimming cost V 3 bases and J 2 bases, with 12 bases left between them. The length of the CDR3 is 15 residues. For the CDR3, the DNA is TGTGCCAGTAGTATGGGCCGACCGATCACAGATACGCAGTATTTT. Its protein product is CASSMGRPITDTQYF.

The V gene is TRBV6-2 or TRBV6-3, the J gene TRBJ2-3; D ambiguous. The CDR3 runs 12 residues. The germline V gene has CDR1 MNHEY and CDR2 SVGEGT. V lost 4 bases and J lost 6, with 8 bases in between. CDR3: CASSFSADTQYF. The CDR3 DNA follows: TGTGCCAGCAGTTTCTCCGCGGATACGCAGTATTTT.

The chain combines TRBV6-5 with TRBJ1-3, with TRBD1 as a possible D gene (6 bases). Germline CDR1 and CDR2: MNHEY and SVGAGI. This CDR3 spans 15 amino acids. Trimming removed 8 bases from V and 3 bases from J, with 17 bases in between. CDR3 DNA sequence: TGTGCCAGCTCGACCGTGTGGGGGCTTGGAAACACCATATATTTT. It translates to CASSTVWGLGNTIYF.

CDR3 DNA sequence: TGTGCCAGCAGCCAATTTTTAGCTCAGGGAGGCGGCGAGCAGTACTTC. Protein: CASSQFLAQGGGEQYF. The V gene is TRBV14, the J gene TRBJ2-7, with D tentatively TRBD2 (6 bases). This CDR3 has 16 residues. Germline CDR1 reads SGHDN; CDR2 reads FVKESK. Trimming shortened V by 2 bases and J by 6 bases, and 20 bases separated the two germline ends.

This chain uses TRBV7-6 with TRBJ1-3, with D unresolved. The V gene's germline CDR1 is SGHVS and CDR2 FNYEAQ. Trimming shortened V by 2 bases and J by 3 bases, and 5 bases separated the two germline ends. This CDR3 is 13 amino acids long. The CDR3 DNA sequence: TGTGCCAGCAGCTTAAGGGATGGAAACACCATATATTTT. Protein: CASSLRDGNTIYF.

The chain recombines TRBV19 with TRBJ1-1; no definite D call. The ends were cut back, 3 bases at V and 1 base at J, with 9 bases in the middle. Germline V CDR1 and CDR2: LNHDA, SQIVND (reference sequence). The length of the CDR3 is 14 residues. CDR3 sequence: CASSILDPNTEAFF. In DNA form, the CDR3 reads TGTGCCAGTAGTATTTTGGACCCGAACACTGAAGCTTTCTTT.

The rearrangement links TRBV15 to TRBJ2-5, with D possibly TRBD2 on 6 matching bases. V was clipped by 0 bases and J by 2 bases, with 13 bases between them. CDR1 and CDR2 from the germline V gene are LNHNV and YYDKDF (reference sequence). This CDR3 is built from 16 residues. The CDR3, as DNA: TGTGCCACCAGCAGAGATATAAGCGGGCCGCAAGAGACCCAGTACTTC. Protein: CATSRDISGPQETQYF.

Only one count was recorded for this clone. This chain connects TRBV5-6 to TRBJ2-7; a weak D match, TRBD1 (6 bases). V lost 3 bases to trimming and J lost 6 bases, with 16 bases between them. Germline loops: CDR1 SGHDT, CDR2 YYEEEE. This CDR3 has 14 residues. This CDR3 reads CASSSDGTPIEQYF. CDR3 in DNA: TGTGCCAGCAGCTCCGACGGGACACCGATCGAGCAGTACTTC.

This chain connects TRBV18 to TRBJ2-3; unclear D gene. Trimming took off 2 bases at V and 4 bases at J, with 4 bases between the two ends. The CDR3 sequence is 12 residues long. Per the germline V gene, CDR1 is KGHSH and CDR2 is LQKENI. The CDR3 here is CASSPNSDTQYF. CDR3 nucleotides: TGTGCCAGCTCACCAAACTCAGATACGCAGTATTTT.

This rearrangement joins TRBV18 to TRBJ2-3; D gene uncertain. The germline V gene has CDR1 KGHSH and CDR2 LQKENI. Trimming removed 5 bases from V and 0 bases from J, with 9 bases in between. This CDR3 spans 14 amino acids. The CDR3 DNA is TGTGCCAGCTCAACAGAAACTAGCACAGATACGCAGTATTTT. It translates to CASSTETSTDTQYF.

The CDR3 DNA reads TGTGCCTGGGTGGAGGGTCAGGGTTTCTATGGCTACACCTTC. Amino acid sequence: CAWVEGQGFYGYTF. V and J are TRBV30 and TRBJ1-2; D may be TRBD1 (5 bases). Looked up from germline, CDR1 is GTSNPN and CDR2 is SVGIG (reference sequence). Trimming removed 5 bases from V and 4 bases from J, with 17 bases in between. CDR3 length: 14 amino acids.

CDR3 bases: TGCGCCAGCAGCCAAGATTTGATATATAATTCACCCCTCCACTTT. This gives the protein CASSQDLIYNSPLHF. The gene calls are TRBV4-3 and TRBJ1-6, with unresolved D. Trimming shortened V by 0 bases and J by 4 bases, and 7 bases separated the two germline ends. Germline V gene data show CDR1 as LGHNA and CDR2 as YSLEER. The CDR3 has 15 amino acids.

As DNA, the CDR3 is TGTGCCAGCAGTAAACAGATGAACACTGAAGCTTTCTTT. This translates into CASSKQMNTEAFF. The V and J genes are TRBV6-5 and TRBJ1-1; no firm D call. V was clipped by 5 bases and J by 0 bases, with 7 bases between them. The CDR3 covers 13 residues. Germline CDR1 and CDR2: MNHEY and SVGAGI.

This clone was observed once. This chain uses TRBV30 with TRBJ1-2; D gene unclear. This CDR3 contains 16 residues. The V end lost 0 bases, the J end lost 2 bases, and 16 bases lay between the germline ends. CDR1 is GTSNPN, CDR2 SVGIG, per germline (reference sequence). Here the CDR3 reads CAWSVSRQRLNYGYTF. In DNA form, the CDR3 reads TGTGCCTGGAGTGTATCCAGGCAGCGATTAAACTATGGCTACACCTTC.

For the CDR3, the DNA is TGTGCCAGCAGTTACCGGAGAGAAGCTTTCTTT. Translated, it gives CASSYRREAFF. J is TRBJ1-1 and V is TRBV6-5; D is unresolved. Germline CDR1 reads MNHEY; CDR2 reads SVGAGI. Between the trimmed V and J ends, which lost 2 bases and 8 bases, there was a span of 6 bases. This CDR3 is built from 11 residues.

V and J are TRBV5-1 and TRBJ1-1; D might be TRBD1 (6 bases). Trimming removed 4 bases from V and 1 base from J, with 26 bases in between. This CDR3 is 19 amino acids long. Germline assignment: CDR1 SGHRS and CDR2 YFSETQ. The CDR3 loop is CASSPPWAGVNSWNTEAFF. In DNA, the CDR3 is TGCGCCAGCAGCCCGCCTTGGGCAGGGGTGAATTCCTGGAACACTGAAGCTTTCTTT.

This clone came up once. The chain recombines TRBV2 with TRBJ2-6; D might be TRBD2 (5 bases). The V gene's germline CDR1 is SNHLY and CDR2 FYNNEI. The germline V and J ends were trimmed by 4 bases and 1 base, with 14 bases remaining between them. The CDR3 loop spans 17 amino acids. CDR3 residues: CASSVSRRASGANVLTF. The CDR3 DNA follows: TGTGCCAGCAGTGTTTCGCGGCGGGCTTCTGGGGCCAACGTCCTGACTTTC.

The V call is TRBV5-1, the J call TRBJ2-2, with 8 bases aligning to TRBD1. CDR1 is SGHRS, CDR2 YFSETQ, per germline. The trim removed 0 bases at V and 7 bases at J, leaving 8 bases unmatched. There are 16 residues in the CDR3. The CDR3 DNA reads TGCGCCAGCAGCTTGGCCCTACAGGGGGTCGGCGGGGAGCTGTTTTTT. The encoded protein is CASSLALQGVGGELFF.